The entry that follows covers one T cell receptor (beta chain) sequence. Its antigen is unknown. Per-nucleotide qualities are absent, and no much larger clonotype sits a single base away. The sample is drawn from a study of shared clonotypes between healthy human individuals (TCRdb year 2020). For the wider study: The cohort comprised a couple of women and a few men aged 18 to 49 years. Leukapheresis yielded between about 0.9 and 9.5 billion PBMCs per donor. For each donor, CD4 naive and CD4 memory were each given three plates, CD8 naive was given two plates, and CD8 memory was given one plate. Blood TCR repertoires of about 5 healthy adults were deeply sequenced to estimate repertoire size and the extent of clonotype sharing between individuals. Different laboratories and diverse techniques were used to prepare libraries and sequence TCR repertoires, to increase sequencing depth and limit assay-specific biases.

CDR1 and CDR2 are drawn from the germline V gene (reference sequence): SEHNR, FQNEAQ. The trim is 3 bases for V and 2 bases for J, with a gap of 10 bases between the germline ends. CDR3 length: 14 amino acids, cysteine to phenylalanine. The DNA shown is the 42-base CDR3, in frame from base 1. TCR CDR3 regions were amplified from genomic DNA by multiplex PCR using the deep immunoSEQ assay. Genomic DNA extracted from each cell subset was distributed evenly over all wells of several immunoSEQ 96-well plates, and each plate served as one replicate. Each replicate PCR for sorted subsets received about 200 ng genomic DNA, equal to 28,000 or so T cell genomes. The purified libraries were quantified using a Qubit 3.0 fluorometer, sized with a Bioanalyzer 2100, and then quantified again using the KAPA Library Quantification kit. Every immunoSEQ 96-well plate was sequenced on a separate single-read 150-cycle Illumina NextSeq 550 flow cell. The source study handled its data this way. Because only junctional sequences without quality scores were contained in the immunoSEQ output, filtering matching that applied to full-length reads could not be performed. Sequences were annotated with PyIR, a Python wrapper for IgBLAST v1.9, using IMGT germline references to assign V/J genes and CDR3. Any read was removed if the V/J assignment was weak (E-value above 1e-6), the CDR3 was missing, or the read contained stop codons, out-of-frame junctions, or ambiguous translated residues. V3J clonotypes were defined as sequences sharing an identical inferred V gene, J gene, and CDR3 amino acid sequence. Percentage overlap between repertoires was computed as shared unique clonotypes divided by the size of the smaller repertoire. Three approaches were used to assess repertoire richness: RTK rarefaction, the Chao1 estimator, and Recon v2.1 estimates of unobserved clonotypes. For all TCRbeta clonotypes obtained by the gDNA method from a handful of donors, generation probabilities were computed with OLGA. This is the immuneACCESS table as TCRdb keeps it, with only in-frame sequences that have V and J called. A part of the clones is gone; compared with another copy, unresolved V genes explain less than half, and the rest is unexplained. Clone size and the V and J calls come from that table; the DNA yielded D and trimming. This sample holds about a million clones; around four fifths were observed only once. The leading ten clones occupy 1.4% to 1.5% of the sample.

The donors were healthy, HIV-negative adults with no recently reported acute infections or vaccinations. Every donor was a Caucasian adult living in Nashville, Tennessee, USA. Magnetic negative selection was used to enrich CD4+ T cells, after which naive cells were positively selected on CD45RA and the negative fraction became the memory subset. After blood collection by leukapheresis, PBMCs were isolated using Ficoll-Histopaque density gradient centrifugation and then cryopreserved in the vapor phase of liquid nitrogen. Analytical flow cytometry was used to check the purity and quantity of every magnetically sorted T cell population. Genomic DNA was isolated from every sorted fraction and measured by UV absorbance on a Nanodrop 2000c. Overall study results and their limits: Because the study included only a small number of donors, the genetic and exposure-history diversity represented was limited. Based on pairwise subsampling, the degree of clonotype sharing among donors was expected to be affected by sequencing depth. Clonotypes shared by all four sorted-subset donors showed higher generation probabilities than non-shared clonotypes. Even with the large sequencing depth, rarefaction of the sorted-subset datasets indicated that sequencing was incomplete. Larger estimated clonotype richness was generally found for naive subsets than for memory subsets. Sharing across a few donors was observed for around 5% of naive CD4, 3% to 3.5% of naive CD8, roughly 2.4% of memory CD4, and roughly 0.43% of memory CD8 clonotypes. Sampling was restricted to blood, and TCR repertoires in tissues likely differ from the TCR repertoires found in blood.

The clonotype comes from a man younger than 30 in good health. Sequences were obtained from memory CD4+ T cells sorted from blood. This specimen's cell subset or site label, per the study, means: CD45RA-negative fraction. Recombination linked TRBV7-9 to TRBJ2-5; the D gene is unclear. The CDR3: CASSLGYLQETQYF. The sequence in DNA is TGTGCCAGCAGCTTGGGCTACTTACAAGAGACCCAGTACTTC.